The clone carrying this T cell receptor (beta chain) was observed a handful of times. What it binds is not known. The data stem from a study of shared clonotypes between healthy human individuals. Study results and caveats: Sharing across four donors was highest in naive CD4 (about 5%) and lowest in memory CD8 (approximately 0.4%). Naive subsets, compared against memory subsets, generally had larger estimated richness values.

Some clones are missing from TCRdb's copy, which holds only in-frame ones; the method was immunoSEQ multiplex PCR. In the table there are roughly 2.2 million clones, 92% of which are singletons. CDR3 length equals 19 residues. Trimming removed 0 bases at V and 8 bases at J, with 26 bases between. The TCR comes from a man younger than 35 in good health. Some clones in this sample may be carry-over from other donors' samples. Input material: naive CD4+ T cells from PBMCs. Subset denoted: CD45RA+ positively selected. The rearrangement links TRBV6-7 to TRBJ2-1; TRBD2 might be the D (6 bases). TRBV6-7 is marked as an open reading frame, function uncertain. The DNA for the CDR3 is TGTGCCAGCAGTTACTCGAGAAGGATTGGGACTCGGTTTTTACATGAGCAGTTCTTC. Translation gives CASSYSRRIGTRFLHEQFF.